Listed below are T cell receptor beta chains from one sample, sequenced in a study of T cell repertoires in cytomegalovirus infection. Their target antigens are unknown. One entry per CDR3 protein results from TCRdb running MiXCR on the reads. Counted here are about 46,000 distinct CDR3 sequences, about 20% occurring once; the ten biggest clones make up around a sixth. Material for sequencing was PBMCs, sequenced either directly or after in vitro stimulation (not recorded which). The receptors here all came from a human donor in good health (CMV status not recorded). Some clones in this sample may be carry-over from other donors' samples. CDR3s leave out the opening cysteine and the closing phenylalanine or tryptophan. Fields, in order: CDR3 length, V gene, J gene, CDR3 protein.

length: 10; V: TRBV4-1; J: TRBJ2-1; CDR3: ATLDSGNEQF
length: 14; V: TRBV27; J: TRBJ2-1; CDR3: ASSSGRLAGNNEQF
length: 13; V: TRBV7-2; J: TRBJ2-1; CDR3: ASTLNRGSYNEQF
length: 13; V: TRBV2; J: TRBJ2-5; CDR3: ASSTGLDVRETQY
length: 12; V: TRBV9; J: TRBJ1-1; CDR3: ASSDTRGTSEAF
length: 11; V: TRBV12-3/TRBV12-4; J: TRBJ1-2; CDR3: ASSFFRDYGYT
length: 12; V: TRBV5-1; J: TRBJ1-1; CDR3: ASREGDMNTEAF
length: 14; V: TRBV9; J: TRBJ2-5; CDR3: ASSVASAGYLETQY
length: 12; V: TRBV6-1; J: TRBJ2-7; CDR3: ASSPTGGGYEQY
length: 12; V: TRBV20-1; J: TRBJ2-5; CDR3: SAPATYKQETQY
length: 11; V: TRBV5-6; J: TRBJ1-2; CDR3: ASSYGQRYGYT
length: 12; V: TRBV20-1; J: TRBJ2-3; CDR3: SANPGTNTDTQY
length: 13; V: TRBV7-9; J: TRBJ1-2; CDR3: ASSSRDRGIYGYT
length: 15; V: TRBV7-2; J: TRBJ1-5; CDR3: ASSPASGGLGYQPQH
length: 12; V: TRBV11-2; J: TRBJ1-3; CDR3: ASSLVETGNTIY
length: 13; V: TRBV7-2; J: TRBJ2-3; CDR3: ASSPHPTSTDTQY
length: 13; V: TRBV7-2; J: TRBJ2-7; CDR3: ASSYHSGRAYEQY
length: 11; V: TRBV20-1; J: TRBJ1-2; CDR3: SASQRGTYGYT
length: 13; V: TRBV2; J: TRBJ2-2; CDR3: ASSPTFSGIGELF
length: 13; V: TRBV5-1; J: TRBJ2-1; CDR3: ASSFRDTSYNEQF
length: 8; V: TRBV7-9; J: TRBJ1-2; CDR3: ASSLVGYT
length: 12; V: TRBV4-1; J: TRBJ2-7; CDR3: ASSHGNSRDEQY
length: 10; V: TRBV6-5; J: TRBJ2-2; CDR3: ASNPGVGELF
length: 13; V: TRBV6-2/TRBV6-3; J: TRBJ2-3; CDR3: ASSPTEGSTDTQY
length: 13; V: TRBV7-2; J: TRBJ2-5; CDR3: ASSTTSGGGETQY
length: 15; V: TRBV18; J: TRBJ2-3; CDR3: ASSPVLVAGGTDTQY
length: 13; V: TRBV20-1; J: TRBJ2-7; CDR3: SARKTGTGLYEQY
length: 13; V: TRBV7-2; J: TRBJ2-7; CDR3: ASSSRDRVTYEQY
length: 10; V: TRBV7-8; J: TRBJ1-2; CDR3: ASSFDAYGYT
length: 16; V: TRBV20-1; J: TRBJ2-3; CDR3: SARLLAGTHQSTDTQY
length: 14; V: TRBV15; J: TRBJ2-1; CDR3: ATSLSPGQVNNEQF
length: 12; V: TRBV12-3/TRBV12-4; J: TRBJ2-4; CDR3: ASSFRGTRNIQY
length: 13; V: TRBV10-3; J: TRBJ1-2; CDR3: AISGAQQGDYGYT
length: 11; V: TRBV29-1; J: TRBJ2-2; CDR3: SVSWRITGELF
length: 12; V: TRBV5-5; J: TRBJ2-5; CDR3: ASGPPGWEETQY
length: 12; V: TRBV2; J: TRBJ2-7; CDR3: ATQTGGSKNEQY
length: 12; V: TRBV14; J: TRBJ2-7; CDR3: ASSPLGNSYEQY
length: 11; V: TRBV6-5; J: TRBJ1-6; CDR3: ASGRGLSSPLH
length: 12; V: TRBV10-3; J: TRBJ2-7; CDR3: AISVGQGAYEQY
length: 14; V: TRBV7-6; J: TRBJ1-4; CDR3: ASSSFGQGTNEKLF
length: 14; V: TRBV6-6; J: TRBJ2-1; CDR3: ASSYSSSGVHNEQF
length: 11; V: TRBV25-1; J: TRBJ1-6; CDR3: ASSGGTVSPLH
length: 10; V: TRBV28; J: TRBJ1-5; CDR3: ASTVANQPQH
length: 17; V: TRBV2; J: TRBJ1-3; CDR3: ASTGGDSTGRSAGNTIY
length: 11; V: TRBV6-5; J: TRBJ2-3; CDR3: ASSYTGTDTQY